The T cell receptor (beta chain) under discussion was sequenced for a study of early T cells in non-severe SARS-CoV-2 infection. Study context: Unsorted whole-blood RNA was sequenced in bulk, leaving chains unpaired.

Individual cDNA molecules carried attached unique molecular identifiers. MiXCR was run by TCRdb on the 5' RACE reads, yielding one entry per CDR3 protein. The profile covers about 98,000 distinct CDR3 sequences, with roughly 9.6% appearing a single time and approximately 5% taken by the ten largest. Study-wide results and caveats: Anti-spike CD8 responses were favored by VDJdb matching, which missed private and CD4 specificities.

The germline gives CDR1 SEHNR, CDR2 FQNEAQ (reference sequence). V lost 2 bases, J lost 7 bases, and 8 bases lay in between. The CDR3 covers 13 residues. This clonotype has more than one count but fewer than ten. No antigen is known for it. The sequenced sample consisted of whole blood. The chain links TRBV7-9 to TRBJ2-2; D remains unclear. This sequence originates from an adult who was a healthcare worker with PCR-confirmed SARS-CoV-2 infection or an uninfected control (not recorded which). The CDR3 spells CASSLSGVGELFF. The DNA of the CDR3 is TGTGCCAGCAGCTTATCAGGAGTCGGGGAGCTGTTTTTT.